These T cell receptor beta chains were read from a single sample in a study of shared clonotypes between healthy human individuals. Sequenced by immunoSEQ multiplex PCR; TCRdb stores in-frame clones only, minus some. The sample lists about 2.4 million clones, approximately 93% seen once, with 0.36% in the top ten. The sequencing sample was made of naive CD4+ T cells from PBMCs. All receptors come from a man aged 18-30 years in good health. Some clones in this sample may be carry-over from other donors' samples. CDR3s leave out the opening cysteine and the closing phenylalanine or tryptophan. Each record gives: V gene, J gene, CDR3 protein.

v_call: TRBV30; j_call: TRBJ1-5; cdr3_aa: AWSSGAGGRSNQPQH
v_call: TRBV29-1; j_call: TRBJ2-3; cdr3_aa: SVTGTGATDTQY
v_call: TRBV19; j_call: TRBJ1-1; cdr3_aa: ASTRPSGGWNTEAF
v_call: TRBV28; j_call: TRBJ1-2; cdr3_aa: ASSLRFYGYT
v_call: TRBV6-1; j_call: TRBJ2-7; cdr3_aa: ASSVREAYEQY
v_call: TRBV11-3; j_call: TRBJ2-2; cdr3_aa: ASSPLLGTGELF
v_call: TRBV2; j_call: TRBJ1-1; cdr3_aa: ASRERTVEAF
v_call: TRBV30; j_call: TRBJ2-5; cdr3_aa: AWSGVTSGAGTQY
v_call: TRBV10-3; j_call: TRBJ1-1; cdr3_aa: AMQGGLNTEAF
v_call: TRBV5-4; j_call: TRBJ2-5; cdr3_aa: ASSPRGQETQY
v_call: TRBV19; j_call: TRBJ2-3; cdr3_aa: ASSDRGSRADTQY
v_call: TRBV6-1; j_call: TRBJ2-7; cdr3_aa: ASSDGPPSYEQY
v_call: TRBV30; j_call: TRBJ1-1; cdr3_aa: AWERQGLINTEAF
v_call: TRBV28; j_call: TRBJ1-4; cdr3_aa: ASSHGPTNEKLF
v_call: TRBV10-3; j_call: TRBJ2-7; cdr3_aa: AISDSSTSGPSYEQY
v_call: TRBV5-1; j_call: TRBJ2-5; cdr3_aa: ASSLGLIENTQY
v_call: TRBV5-8; j_call: TRBJ1-2; cdr3_aa: ASSPRLNYGYT
v_call: TRBV5-1; j_call: TRBJ2-5; cdr3_aa: ASSNSGTAQETQY
v_call: TRBV2; j_call: TRBJ2-2; cdr3_aa: ASSVERRLTGELF
v_call: TRBV6-6; j_call: TRBJ1-3; cdr3_aa: ASSYSPQTGDHTIY
v_call: TRBV10-2; j_call: TRBJ1-5; cdr3_aa: ASSESNRSNQPQH
v_call: TRBV11-2; j_call: TRBJ1-2; cdr3_aa: ASSLDRGQGVYGYT
v_call: TRBV18; j_call: TRBJ2-2; cdr3_aa: ASSPELAGTGELF
v_call: TRBV29-1; j_call: TRBJ2-1; cdr3_aa: SVGGRARVNEQF
v_call: TRBV27; j_call: TRBJ1-2; cdr3_aa: ASSFRGGYGYT
v_call: TRBV7-3; j_call: TRBJ2-3; cdr3_aa: ASSPGVTDTQY